This T cell receptor beta chain was identified during a study of blood T cells in healthy people across ages. The CDR3 length is 15 residues. Germline CDR1 is SGHVS and CDR2 is FQNEAQ. Losses at the gene ends were 2 bases for V and 3 bases for J; bases not matched to a gene: 1. The use of a sample-barcoded 5' primer and a J-beta primer mix characterized a second PCR of roughly 7 to 12 cycles. TCRdb ran MiXCR on the 5' RACE reads and lists one entry per CDR3 protein. The sample contains approximately 760,000 distinct CDR3 sequences, roughly 25% of which appear only once. These data are also associated with another study on T cells of mothers and their children.

Input material: blood. The genes are TRBV7-8 and TRBJ2-1; TRBD2 agrees at 10 bases. The receptor's source is a boy aged 5-17 years in good health. For the CDR3, the DNA is TGTGCCAGCAGCTTAACTAGCGGGAACTACAATGAGCAGTTCTTC. It encodes CASSLTSGNYNEQFF.